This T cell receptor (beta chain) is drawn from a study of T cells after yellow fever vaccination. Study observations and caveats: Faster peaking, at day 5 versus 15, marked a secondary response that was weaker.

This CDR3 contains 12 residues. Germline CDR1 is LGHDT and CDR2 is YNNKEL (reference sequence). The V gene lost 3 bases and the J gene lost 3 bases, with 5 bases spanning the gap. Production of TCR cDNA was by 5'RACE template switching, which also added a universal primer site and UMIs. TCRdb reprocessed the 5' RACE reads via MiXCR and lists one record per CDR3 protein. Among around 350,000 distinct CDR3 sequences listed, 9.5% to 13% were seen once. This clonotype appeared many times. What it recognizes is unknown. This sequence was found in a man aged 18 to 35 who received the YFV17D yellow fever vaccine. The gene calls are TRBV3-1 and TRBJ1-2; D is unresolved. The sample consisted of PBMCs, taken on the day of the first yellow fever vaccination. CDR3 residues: CASSQGDYGYTF. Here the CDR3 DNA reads TGTGCCAGCAGCCAGGGAGACTATGGCTACACCTTC. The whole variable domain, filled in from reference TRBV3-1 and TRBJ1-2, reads DTAVSQTPKYLVTQMGNDKSIKCEQNLGHDTMYWYKQDSKKFLKIMFSYNNKELIINETVPNRFSPKSPDKAHLNLHINSLELGDSAVYFCASSQGDYGYTFGSGTRLTVV.